A selection of T cell receptor beta chains follows, all from one sample in a study of CD8+CD57+ T cells in acquired aplastic anemia. From the reads, TCRdb called clonotypes with MiXCR, one entry per CDR3 protein. Altogether around 130,000 distinct CDR3 sequences are present, under 65% being singletons, with the ten largest covering under 35%. Sample: sorted CD4+, CD8+, or CD8+CD57+ T cells (not recorded which) from PBMCs. The receptors were gathered from a human donor with aplastic anemia. Both conserved end residues are part of each CDR3. Fields, in order: CDR3 DNA, CDR3 protein, J gene, CDR3 length, clone size, V gene, D gene. D genes are given only for firm matches. Clone size appears in some rows only: once, few, many, or a class for an expanded clone.

DNA: TGCAGTGCCCCCGGACAGGGTTGGGATGAGCAGTTCTTC; CDR3: CSAPGQGWDEQFF; J: TRBJ2-1; length: 13; size: NA; V: TRBV20-1; D: TRBD1
DNA: TGTGCCAGCAGCTTCAGCGGGGGACAGACCCAGTACTTC; CDR3: CASSFSGGQTQYF; J: TRBJ2-5; length: 13; size: NA; V: TRBV7-9; D: TRBD2
DNA: TGTGCCATCAGTGGCGGGAGTGAGCAGTTCTTC; CDR3: CAISGGSEQFF; J: TRBJ2-1; length: 11; size: NA; V: TRBV10-3; D: TRBD2
DNA: TGTGCCAGTAGTATAGATCTCTCTTACGAGCAGTACTTC; CDR3: CASSIDLSYEQYF; J: TRBJ2-7; length: 13; size: few; V: TRBV19; D: NA
DNA: TGCAGTGCTCTCGTAAACAGGAGCCCCTACGAGCAGTACTTC; CDR3: CSALVNRSPYEQYF; J: TRBJ2-7; length: 14; size: NA; V: TRBV20-1; D: NA
DNA: TGCGCCAGCAGCCCGGGACAGGCAAATTCACCCCTCCACTTT; CDR3: CASSPGQANSPLHF; J: TRBJ1-6; length: 14; size: NA; V: TRBV5-1; D: TRBD1
DNA: TGCAGCGTTGAAGATCTCCTGGTGGGCGAGCAGTACTTC; CDR3: CSVEDLLVGEQYF; J: TRBJ2-7; length: 13; size: NA; V: TRBV29-1; D: NA
DNA: TGTGCCAGCAGCCTACTAGCGGGAGAGTTCCGTACGCAGTATTTT; CDR3: CASSLLAGEFRTQYF; J: TRBJ2-3; length: 15; size: NA; V: TRBV11-2; D: TRBD2
DNA: TGTGCCAGCTCCGACAGGGATTCGGCCATGAACACTGAAGCTTTCTTT; CDR3: CASSDRDSAMNTEAFF; J: TRBJ1-1; length: 16; size: NA; V: TRBV12-3/TRBV12-4; D: TRBD1
DNA: TGTGCCAGCAGCTTCTATTCGACCGCAGATACGCAGTATTTT; CDR3: CASSFYSTADTQYF; J: TRBJ2-3; length: 14; size: NA; V: TRBV7-6; D: NA
DNA: TGCAGCGTCCTTGGGACAGGCCGCACAGATACGCAGTATTTT; CDR3: CSVLGTGRTDTQYF; J: TRBJ2-3; length: 14; size: NA; V: TRBV29-1; D: TRBD1
DNA: TGTGCCACCCGACTAGCCTATTCGAGCGGGGAGCTGTTTTTT; CDR3: CATRLAYSSGELFF; J: TRBJ2-2; length: 14; size: NA; V: TRBV15; D: TRBD2
DNA: TGCAGTGCGGGTATCAGCGGGAGGGCCTACGAGCAGTACTTC; CDR3: CSAGISGRAYEQYF; J: TRBJ2-7; length: 14; size: NA; V: TRBV20-1; D: TRBD2
DNA: TGTGCCAGCAGCCATCGAAACGACAGGGGGCCCAATTCACCCCTCCACTTT; CDR3: CASSHRNDRGPNSPLHF; J: TRBJ1-6; length: 17; size: NA; V: TRBV4-2; D: TRBD1
DNA: TGTGCCAGCAGTTACGCGCTAGCGGGGGGGCTCGAGCAGTACTTC; CDR3: CASSYALAGGLEQYF; J: TRBJ2-7; length: 15; size: many; V: TRBV6-5; D: TRBD2
DNA: TGCAGTGCTAGAGATGAGCTAGCGGGGGGCCGTGAGGAGACCCAGTACTTC; CDR3: CSARDELAGGREETQYF; J: TRBJ2-5; length: 17; size: NA; V: TRBV20-1; D: TRBD2
DNA: TGTGCCAGCAGTGTCAGGGGGACGCTCTTTGGGGCCAACGTCCTGACTTTC; CDR3: CASSVRGTLFGANVLTF; J: TRBJ2-6; length: 17; size: NA; V: TRBV2; D: TRBD1
DNA: TGTGCCAGCAGTTACGGCCTAGCGATGGACGAGCAGTACTTC; CDR3: CASSYGLAMDEQYF; J: TRBJ2-7; length: 14; size: once; V: TRBV6-5; D: NA
DNA: TGCAGTGCTGCCCTATCAGGGAAAGCTTTCTTT; CDR3: CSAALSGKAFF; J: TRBJ1-1; length: 11; size: NA; V: TRBV20-1; D: NA
DNA: TGTGCCACCAGCCGCGCAGGGAGCTCCTACAATGAGCAGTTCTTC; CDR3: CATSRAGSSYNEQFF; J: TRBJ2-1; length: 15; size: NA; V: TRBV15; D: NA
DNA: TGTGCCAGCAGGTCTTGGGGGGGGGAGCAGTACTTC; CDR3: CASRSWGGEQYF; J: TRBJ2-7; length: 12; size: few; V: TRBV2; D: TRBD2
DNA: TGTGCCAGCAGCTTAGGGGAGTCAGGCCTACTGTTTTTT; CDR3: CASSLGESGLLFF; J: TRBJ1-4; length: 13; size: NA; V: TRBV7-9; D: NA
DNA: TGCAGTGCCCGGTCTAAGAATGAGCAGTTCTTC; CDR3: CSARSKNEQFF; J: TRBJ2-1; length: 11; size: many; V: TRBV20-1; D: NA
DNA: TGTGCCAGCAGGAGACAGGGAACTTCACCCCTCCACTTT; CDR3: CASRRQGTSPLHF; J: TRBJ1-6; length: 13; size: NA; V: TRBV2; D: TRBD1
DNA: TGTGCCAGCAGCCAAGATGCCCAGGATGAGCAGCCCCAGCATTTT; CDR3: CASSQDAQDEQPQHF; J: TRBJ1-5; length: 15; size: NA; V: TRBV3-1; D: NA
DNA: TGCGCCAACCCGCGGAGGGGGCATGGCTACACCTTC; CDR3: CANPRRGHGYTF; J: TRBJ1-2; length: 12; size: many; V: TRBV10-1; D: TRBD1
DNA: TGTGCCAGCAGCTTTAGGGACAGATCTTTGAACACTGAAGCTTTCTTT; CDR3: CASSFRDRSLNTEAFF; J: TRBJ1-1; length: 16; size: few; V: TRBV5-4; D: TRBD1
DNA: TGCAGTGCTAGAGGGGGGGAGACCCCCGGGGAGCTGTTTTTT; CDR3: CSARGGETPGELFF; J: TRBJ2-2; length: 14; size: NA; V: TRBV20-1; D: NA
DNA: TGTGCCAGCAGTTATATAGACCTCTCCTCCGCGAACACCGGGGAGCTGTTTTTT; CDR3: CASSYIDLSSANTGELFF; J: TRBJ2-2; length: 18; size: few; V: TRBV6-2/TRBV6-3; D: NA
DNA: TGCAGTGCTAGAGATCTCGGGAGGTCCTACAATGAGCAGTTCTTC; CDR3: CSARDLGRSYNEQFF; J: TRBJ2-1; length: 15; size: many; V: TRBV20-1; D: TRBD2
DNA: TGCGCCAGCAGTTGGGTGACAGGGGCTTATAATTCACCCCTCCACTTT; CDR3: CASSWVTGAYNSPLHF; J: TRBJ1-6; length: 16; size: few; V: TRBV10-1; D: TRBD1
DNA: TGTGCCACCAGTGACGCGGGGGGCTCCACAGATACGCAGTATTTT; CDR3: CATSDAGGSTDTQYF; J: TRBJ2-3; length: 15; size: few; V: TRBV24-1; D: TRBD2
DNA: TGTGCCAGCAGTACCGGAGGTATACCTAATGGCTACACCTTC; CDR3: CASSTGGIPNGYTF; J: TRBJ1-2; length: 14; size: NA; V: TRBV27; D: NA
DNA: TGTGCCAGCCCCCACCAGGGGAATCCGCAGTTCTTC; CDR3: CASPHQGNPQFF; J: TRBJ2-1; length: 12; size: many; V: TRBV2; D: NA
DNA: TGTGCCAGCAGTGCAGACAGGGTGGGCACCGGGGAGCTGTTTTTT; CDR3: CASSADRVGTGELFF; J: TRBJ2-2; length: 15; size: NA; V: TRBV6-1; D: TRBD1
DNA: TGCAGTGCTAGCGGGGTGGAGGGAACCACTGAAGCTTTCTTT; CDR3: CSASGVEGTTEAFF; J: TRBJ1-1; length: 14; size: NA; V: TRBV20-1; D: NA
DNA: TGTGCCAGCAGCCCCTTTGTAGCGGGGTCACAAGAGACCCAGTACTTC; CDR3: CASSPFVAGSQETQYF; J: TRBJ2-5; length: 16; size: NA; V: TRBV7-8; D: TRBD2
DNA: TGTGCCACCAGCAGAGATCGGGGATCAGGGCTGGGGACCCAGTACTTC; CDR3: CATSRDRGSGLGTQYF; J: TRBJ2-5; length: 16; size: few; V: TRBV15; D: NA
DNA: TGCAGTGCTAGAGATAGCGGCAGATGGGGTGGCTACACCTTC; CDR3: CSARDSGRWGGYTF; J: TRBJ1-2; length: 14; size: NA; V: TRBV20-1; D: NA
DNA: TGCGCCAGCAGCCCCTCGTGGGGCAGCCTCACTGAAGCTTTCTTT; CDR3: CASSPSWGSLTEAFF; J: TRBJ1-1; length: 15; size: NA; V: TRBV4-3; D: NA
DNA: TGTGCCAGCACGTTAGGTGACACTGAAGCTTTCTTT; CDR3: CASTLGDTEAFF; J: TRBJ1-1; length: 12; size: NA; V: TRBV25-1; D: NA
DNA: TGTGCCAGCAGTCCCCCGGGACGGGGGTACGAGCAGTACTTC; CDR3: CASSPPGRGYEQYF; J: TRBJ2-7; length: 14; size: NA; V: TRBV28; D: NA
DNA: TGTGCCAGCAGCCTGACGACAGATGAAGCTTTCTTT; CDR3: CASSLTTDEAFF; J: TRBJ1-1; length: 12; size: many; V: TRBV9; D: NA
DNA: TGTGCCACCCAGGGGAAGCGGAACCTACAGTCCTACGAGCAGTACTTC; CDR3: CATQGKRNLQSYEQYF; J: TRBJ2-7; length: 16; size: NA; V: TRBV12-3/TRBV12-4; D: NA
DNA: TGTGCCAGCAGCTCTCAAGGGTTCAATTCACCCCTCCACTTT; CDR3: CASSSQGFNSPLHF; J: TRBJ1-6; length: 14; size: NA; V: TRBV9; D: NA
DNA: TGTGCCTGGAGCCTAGTGGGGATCGAGCAGTACTTC; CDR3: CAWSLVGIEQYF; J: TRBJ2-7; length: 12; size: few; V: TRBV30; D: NA
DNA: TGTGCTAGCGGACTGCTGACTGAAGCTTTCTTT; CDR3: CASGLLTEAFF; J: TRBJ1-1; length: 11; size: NA; V: TRBV25-1; D: NA
DNA: TGTGCCAGCGCCCTAGGTAACACTGAAGCTTTCTTT; CDR3: CASALGNTEAFF; J: TRBJ1-1; length: 12; size: NA; V: TRBV6-2/TRBV6-3; D: NA
DNA: TGTGCCAGCGGCCAGGGTCCGAACACTGAAGCTTTCTTT; CDR3: CASGQGPNTEAFF; J: TRBJ1-1; length: 13; size: NA; V: TRBV7-3; D: NA
DNA: TGTGCCAGCAGTGAAAGAGGGGAGTTCGACGAGCAGTACTTC; CDR3: CASSERGEFDEQYF; J: TRBJ2-7; length: 14; size: NA; V: TRBV6-1; D: NA
DNA: TGTGCCATCAGTGGGGACCCGACAGGGGGGACCTACGAGCAGTACTTC; CDR3: CAISGDPTGGTYEQYF; J: TRBJ2-7; length: 16; size: NA; V: TRBV10-3; D: TRBD1
DNA: TGTGCCATCAGGGGGCGAAGAGACGAGCAGTACTTC; CDR3: CAIRGRRDEQYF; J: TRBJ2-7; length: 12; size: NA; V: TRBV10-3; D: NA
DNA: TGCAGTGCTAGGGGACAGGGGATAACCTACGAGCAGTACTTC; CDR3: CSARGQGITYEQYF; J: TRBJ2-7; length: 14; size: NA; V: TRBV20-1; D: TRBD1